This T cell receptor beta chain was captured in a study of breast tumors, draining lymph nodes, adjacent tissues (dated by TCRdb to the mid-2010s). About the study as a whole: In breast cancer patients, the study compared the TCR beta repertoires of tumor, adjacent nontumor tissue and axillary lymph nodes. The study was designed to assess the relationships and possible T-cell exchange between tumor, surrounding tissue and draining lymph node repertoires in human breast cancer.

The axillary draining lymph nodes of breast cancer patients were the source of the lymph node samples. At least ten counts were recorded for this clonotype. This receptor's antigen is unknown. Base qualities are missing; no much larger clone stands one base away. The run used an Illumina HiSeq 2000. Multiplex PCR amplification was used to generate the TCR beta chain libraries. The amplified TCR beta chain products were analyzed by high-throughput sequencing. TCRdb ran its own pipeline on the public reads, namely fastp trimming at Q25 and MiXCR clone calling, and kept in-frame beta chains. Identical CDR3 protein sequences are pooled into one entry, listed with their most common genes and DNA. The sample data list 130,000 or so distinct CDR3 sequences, and 32% of these were observed just once. The ten largest clones take up about 2.5% of the sample. Results the study describes overall, beyond this receptor: Tumor and nontumor tissue repertoires were significantly more similar in luminal-like than in basal-like breast cancer. The conclusion that tumor T cells originate in lymph nodes was framed as consistent with a hypothesis rather than directly demonstrated. Tumors showed preferential V and J gene usage, and their T-cell repertoire diversity fell below that of lymph nodes yet above that of nontumor tissue. The data were judged consistent with most tumor T cells deriving from the lymph node and then expanding within tumor tissue.

Via the germline V gene, CDR1 is MNHEY and CDR2 SVGAGI. Reading from cysteine to phenylalanine, the CDR3 counts 15 amino acids. Of all the DNA, just the CDR3 is kept, 45 bases in frame from base 1. Trimming at the junction amounts to 8 bases on V and 1 base on J, and the germline ends lie 15 bases apart. The rearranged segments are TRBV6-5 and TRBJ1-3; TRBD1 is a weak D gene call, 5 bases matching. The source is a female donor with breast cancer. Some clones in this sample may be carry-over from other donors' samples. The sample comprised axillary lymph node tissue. The DNA reads as follows: TGTGCCAGCGGGGACCCAGGGCGTTCTGGAAACACCATATATTTT. Its amino acids are CASGDPGRSGNTIYF.